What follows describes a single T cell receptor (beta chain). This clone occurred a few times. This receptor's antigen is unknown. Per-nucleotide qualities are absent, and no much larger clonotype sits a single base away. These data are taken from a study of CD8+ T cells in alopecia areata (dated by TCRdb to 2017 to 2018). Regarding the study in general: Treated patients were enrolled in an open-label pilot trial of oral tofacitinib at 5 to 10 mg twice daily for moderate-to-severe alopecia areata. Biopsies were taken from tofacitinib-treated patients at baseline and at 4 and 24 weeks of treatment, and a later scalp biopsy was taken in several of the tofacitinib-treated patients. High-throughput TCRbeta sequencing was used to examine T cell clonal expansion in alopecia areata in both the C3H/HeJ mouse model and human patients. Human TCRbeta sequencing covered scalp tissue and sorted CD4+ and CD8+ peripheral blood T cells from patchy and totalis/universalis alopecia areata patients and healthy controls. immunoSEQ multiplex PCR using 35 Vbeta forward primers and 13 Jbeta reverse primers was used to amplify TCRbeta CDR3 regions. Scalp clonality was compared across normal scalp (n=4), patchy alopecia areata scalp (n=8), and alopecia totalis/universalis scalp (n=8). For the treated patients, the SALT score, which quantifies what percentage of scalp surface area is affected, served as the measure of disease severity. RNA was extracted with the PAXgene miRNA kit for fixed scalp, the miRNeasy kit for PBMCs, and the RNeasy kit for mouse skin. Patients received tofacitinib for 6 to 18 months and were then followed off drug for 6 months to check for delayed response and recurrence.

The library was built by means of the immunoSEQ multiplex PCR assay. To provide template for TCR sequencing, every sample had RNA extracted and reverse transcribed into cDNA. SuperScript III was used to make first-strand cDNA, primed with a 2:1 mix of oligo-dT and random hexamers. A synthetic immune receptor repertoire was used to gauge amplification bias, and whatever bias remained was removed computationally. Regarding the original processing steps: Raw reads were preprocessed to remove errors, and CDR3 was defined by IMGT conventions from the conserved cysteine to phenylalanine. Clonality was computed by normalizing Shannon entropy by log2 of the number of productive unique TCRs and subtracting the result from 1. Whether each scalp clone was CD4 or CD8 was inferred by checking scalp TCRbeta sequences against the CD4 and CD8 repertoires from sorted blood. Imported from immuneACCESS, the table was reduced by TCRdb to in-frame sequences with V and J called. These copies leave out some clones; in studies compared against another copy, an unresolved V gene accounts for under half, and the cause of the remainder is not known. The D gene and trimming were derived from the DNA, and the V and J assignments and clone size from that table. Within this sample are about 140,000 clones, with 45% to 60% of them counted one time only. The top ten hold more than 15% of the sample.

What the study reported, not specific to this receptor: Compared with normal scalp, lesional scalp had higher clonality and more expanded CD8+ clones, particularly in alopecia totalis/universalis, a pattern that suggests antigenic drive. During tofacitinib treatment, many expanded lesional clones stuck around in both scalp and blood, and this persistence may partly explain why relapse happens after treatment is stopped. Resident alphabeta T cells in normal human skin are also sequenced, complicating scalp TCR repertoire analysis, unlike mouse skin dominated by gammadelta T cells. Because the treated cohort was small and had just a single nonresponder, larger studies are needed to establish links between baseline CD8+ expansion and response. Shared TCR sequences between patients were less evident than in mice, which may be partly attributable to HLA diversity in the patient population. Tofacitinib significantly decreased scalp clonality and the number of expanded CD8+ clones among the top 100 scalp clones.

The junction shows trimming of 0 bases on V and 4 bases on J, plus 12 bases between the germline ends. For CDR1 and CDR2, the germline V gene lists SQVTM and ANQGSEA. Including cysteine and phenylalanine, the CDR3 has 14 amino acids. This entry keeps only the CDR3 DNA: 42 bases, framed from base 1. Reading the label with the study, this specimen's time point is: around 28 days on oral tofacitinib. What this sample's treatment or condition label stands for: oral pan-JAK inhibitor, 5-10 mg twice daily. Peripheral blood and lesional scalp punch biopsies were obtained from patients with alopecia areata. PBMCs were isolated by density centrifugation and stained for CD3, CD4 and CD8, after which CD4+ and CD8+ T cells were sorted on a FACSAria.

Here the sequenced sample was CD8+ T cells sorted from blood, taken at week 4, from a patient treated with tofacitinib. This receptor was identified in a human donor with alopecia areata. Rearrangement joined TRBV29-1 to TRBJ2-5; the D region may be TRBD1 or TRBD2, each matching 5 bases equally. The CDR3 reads CSVEEKGTLETQYF. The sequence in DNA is TGCAGCGTTGAAGAAAAAGGGACCCTAGAGACCCAGTACTTC. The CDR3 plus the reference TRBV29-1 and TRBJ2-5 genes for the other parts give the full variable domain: SAVISQKPSRDICQRGTSLTIQCQVDSQVTMMFWYRQQPGQSLTLIATANQGSEATYESGFVIDKFPISRPNLTFSTLTVSNMSPEDSSIYLCSVEEKGTLETQYFGPGTRLLVL.